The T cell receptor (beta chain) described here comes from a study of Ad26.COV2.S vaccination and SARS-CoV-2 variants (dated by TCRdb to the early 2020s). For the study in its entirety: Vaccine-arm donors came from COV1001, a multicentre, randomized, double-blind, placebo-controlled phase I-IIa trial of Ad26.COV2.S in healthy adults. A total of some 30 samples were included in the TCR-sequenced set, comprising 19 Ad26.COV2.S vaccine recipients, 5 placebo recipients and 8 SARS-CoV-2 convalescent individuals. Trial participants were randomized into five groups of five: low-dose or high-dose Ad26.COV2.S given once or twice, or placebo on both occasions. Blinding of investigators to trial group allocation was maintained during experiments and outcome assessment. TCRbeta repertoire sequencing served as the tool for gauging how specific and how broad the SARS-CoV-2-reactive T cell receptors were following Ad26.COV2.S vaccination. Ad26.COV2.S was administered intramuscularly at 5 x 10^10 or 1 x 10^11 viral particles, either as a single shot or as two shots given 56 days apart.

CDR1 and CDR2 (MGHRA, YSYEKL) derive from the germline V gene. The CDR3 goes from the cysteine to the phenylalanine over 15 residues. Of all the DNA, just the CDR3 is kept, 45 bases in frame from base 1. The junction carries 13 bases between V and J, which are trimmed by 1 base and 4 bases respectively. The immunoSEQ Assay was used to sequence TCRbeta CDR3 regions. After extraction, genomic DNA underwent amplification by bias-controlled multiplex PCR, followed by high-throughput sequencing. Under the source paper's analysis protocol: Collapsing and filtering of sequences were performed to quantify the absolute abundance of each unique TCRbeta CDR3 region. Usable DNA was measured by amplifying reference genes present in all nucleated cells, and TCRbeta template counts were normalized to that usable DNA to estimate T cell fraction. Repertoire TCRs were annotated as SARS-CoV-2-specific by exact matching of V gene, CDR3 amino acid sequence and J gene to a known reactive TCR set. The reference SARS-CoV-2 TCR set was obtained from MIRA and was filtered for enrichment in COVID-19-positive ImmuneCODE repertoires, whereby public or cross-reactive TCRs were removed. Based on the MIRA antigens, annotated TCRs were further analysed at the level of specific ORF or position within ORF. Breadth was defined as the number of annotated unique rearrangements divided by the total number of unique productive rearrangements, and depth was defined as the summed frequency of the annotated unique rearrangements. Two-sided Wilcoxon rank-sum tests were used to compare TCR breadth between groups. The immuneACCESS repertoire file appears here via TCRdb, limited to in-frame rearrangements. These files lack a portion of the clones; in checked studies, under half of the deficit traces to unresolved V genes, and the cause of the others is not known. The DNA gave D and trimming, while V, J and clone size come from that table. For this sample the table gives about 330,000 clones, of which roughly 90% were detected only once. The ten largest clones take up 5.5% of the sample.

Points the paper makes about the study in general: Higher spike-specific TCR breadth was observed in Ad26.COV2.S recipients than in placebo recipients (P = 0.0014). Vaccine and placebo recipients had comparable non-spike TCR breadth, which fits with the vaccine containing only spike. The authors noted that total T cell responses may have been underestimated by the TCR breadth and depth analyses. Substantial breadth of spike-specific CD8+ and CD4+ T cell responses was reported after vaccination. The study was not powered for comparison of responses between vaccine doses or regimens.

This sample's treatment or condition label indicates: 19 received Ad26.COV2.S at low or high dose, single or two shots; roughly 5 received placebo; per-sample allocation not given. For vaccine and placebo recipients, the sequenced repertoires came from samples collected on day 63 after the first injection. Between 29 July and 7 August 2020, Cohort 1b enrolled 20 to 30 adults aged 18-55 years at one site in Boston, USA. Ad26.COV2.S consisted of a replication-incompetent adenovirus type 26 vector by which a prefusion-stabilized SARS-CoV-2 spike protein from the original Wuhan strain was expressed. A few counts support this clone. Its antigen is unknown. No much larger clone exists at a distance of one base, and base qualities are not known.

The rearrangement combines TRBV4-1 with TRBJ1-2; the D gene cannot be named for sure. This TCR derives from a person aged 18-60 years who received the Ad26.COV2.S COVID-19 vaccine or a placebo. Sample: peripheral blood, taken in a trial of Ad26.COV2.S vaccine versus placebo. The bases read TGCGCCAGCAGCCAAGTTTGGCAGCTTAGCTATGGCTACACCTTC. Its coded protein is CASSQVWQLSYGYTF.